Sequencing of this TCR beta chain was carried out in a study of neurological immune-mediated disorders. This clonotype was detected many times. The CDR3 runs to 16 residues. V shed 4 bases and J shed 8 bases, with 21 bases lying between them. In germline, CDR1 is SGHDT, CDR2 YYEEEE. A blood bank in Maryland, USA, provided the volunteers who served as healthy controls. The T cells used for sorted libraries numbered 1 million, either CD4+ or CD8+. From 15-18 subjects, over 160 million TCR-beta sequences were obtained in each sequencing run. MiXCR was run by TCRdb on the 5' RACE reads, yielding one entry per CDR3 protein. The sample holds approximately 39,000 distinct CDR3 sequences; roughly 6.9% are singletons and the top ten take 5.5% to 6%.

The chain recombines TRBV5-6 with TRBJ1-4; the D gene is possibly TRBD1 (6 bases). This TCR was recovered from a man aged 45-65 years in good health. The sequenced material came from CD4+ T cells from blood. In DNA, the CDR3 is TGTGCCAGCAGCCCGCGGACAGACAAGTTGGGAGAAAAACTGTTTTTT. It translates to CASSPRTDKLGEKLFF. The full variable domain, rest sourced from reference TRBV5-6 and TRBJ1-4, is DAGVTQSPTHLIKTRGQQVTLRCSPKSGHDTVSWYQQALGQGPQFIFQYYEEEERQRGNFPDRFSGHQFPNYSSELNVNALLLGDSALYLCASSPRTDKLGEKLFFGSGTQLSVL.